A single sample is the source of the 23 T cell receptor beta chains below, sequenced in a study of blood T cell repertoires in COVID-19. Clones were read by immunoSEQ multiplex PCR, and TCRdb kept only the in-frame ones, dropping some. The sample lists about 94,000 clones, 80% to 90% occurring once. Sequencing used peripheral blood. The receptor source for this set is a human donor with acute or convalescent COVID-19. The donor label of this sample is uncertain.

The V gene is TRBV9, the J gene TRBJ2-5; no definite D call. V was cut by 0 bases and J by 8 bases, with 17 bases left in between. CDR1 is SGDLS and CDR2 is YYNGEE in the germline V gene. CDR3 length: 15 residues. CDR3 in amino acids: CASSVVVGSGATQYF. The CDR3 coding sequence is TGTGCCAGCAGCGTAGTTGTGGGTTCGGGTGCTACCCAGTACTTC. Together with reference TRBV9 and TRBJ2-5, the CDR3 gives the full variable domain: DSGVTQTPKHLITATGQRVTLRCSPRSGDLSVYWYQQSLDQGLQFLIQYYNGEERAKGNILERFSAQQFPDLHSELNLSSLELGDSALYFCASSVVVGSGATQYFGPGTRLLVL.

This clone was detected only a few times. The V gene is TRBV7-3, the J gene TRBJ2-7; TRBD1 aligns across 8 bases. The germline CDR1 and CDR2 sequences are SGHTA and FQGTGA. The CDR3 is 13 residues long. Trimming took 5 bases from V and 5 from J; bases not matched to a gene: 5. Written as DNA, the CDR3 is TGTGCCAGCAGCCCCGGACAGGGCCACGAGCAGTACTTC. As protein: CASSPGQGHEQYF.

This chain connects TRBV5-4 to TRBJ2-5, with 10 positions matching TRBD1. The junction had 7 bases not matched to a gene; V was cut back by 1 base and J by 4 bases. Germline CDR1 is SGHNT and CDR2 is YYREEE (reference sequence). This CDR3 is built from 16 residues. The CDR3, as DNA: TGTGCCAGCAGCTTGAGGACAGGGGGAATCGGAGAGACCCAGTACTTC. The encoded protein is CASSLRTGGIGETQYF.

The genes are TRBV7-2 and TRBJ2-1; the match to TRBD2 covers 9 bases. The junction had 5 bases not matched to a gene; V was cut back by 5 bases and J by 9 bases. CDR1 and CDR2 from the germline V gene are SGHTA and FQGNSA. This CDR3 is 13 amino acids long. The chain's CDR3 is CASSPAGGSEQFF. Here the CDR3 DNA reads TGTGCCAGCAGCCCGGCGGGGGGGAGTGAGCAGTTCTTC.

The V call is TRBV5-1, the J call TRBJ2-7; 9 bases fit TRBD1. The trim removed 4 bases at V and 2 bases at J, leaving 4 bases unmatched. Germline values: CDR1 SGHRS, CDR2 YFSETQ. The CDR3 spans 14 residues. CDR3 sequence (DNA): TGCGCCAGCAGCGTGGACAGGGGAGCCTACGAGCAGTACTTC. Translation: CASSVDRGAYEQYF.

The rearrangement joins TRBV30 to TRBJ1-5; D not certain. Germline CDR1 and CDR2: GTSNPN and SVGIG (reference sequence). The V gene lost 5 bases and the J gene lost 4 bases, with 18 bases spanning the gap. The CDR3 length is 15 residues. CDR3 region: CAWGTREMGNQPQHF. The DNA of the CDR3 is TGTGCCTGGGGCACGAGGGAGATGGGGAATCAGCCCCAGCATTTT.

The chain is built from TRBV7-9 and TRBJ1-1; D unclear. The CDR3 has 13 residues. Germline CDR1 SEHNR, CDR2 FQNEAQ (reference sequence). The V and J ends lost 3 bases and 4 bases respectively, with 9 bases between them. CDR3 in DNA: TGTGCCAGCAGCTTTGATGGTAGCACTGAAGCTTTCTTT. Residues: CASSFDGSTEAFF. The full variable domain, with the rest looked up from reference TRBV7-9 and TRBJ1-1, is DTGVSQNPRHKITKRGQNVTFRCDPISEHNRLYWYRQTLGQGPEFLTYFQNEAQLEKSRLLSDRFSAERPKGSFSTLEIQRTEQGDSAMYLCASSFDGSTEAFFGQGTRLTVV.

The chain has TRBV19 and TRBJ2-1; 9 bases agree with TRBD1. CDR1 is LNHDA and CDR2 is SQIVND in the germline V gene (reference sequence). The CDR3 is made up of 16 amino acids. Trimming took 4 bases from V and 6 from J; bases not matched to a gene: 10. In nucleotides, the CDR3 is TGTGCCAGTAGTACCACAGGGGGCCCAGGGCGCAATGAGCAGTTCTTC. This sequence encodes CASSTTGGPGRNEQFF.

The V gene is TRBV9, the J gene TRBJ1-3; TRBD1 might be the D (6 bases). In germline, CDR1 is SGDLS, CDR2 YYNGEE. Between the trimmed V and J ends, which lost 3 bases and 3 bases, there was a span of 10 bases. This CDR3 comprises 14 residues. CDR3 sequence reads: CASSAGAYGNTIYF. The CDR3 nucleotides read TGTGCCAGCAGCGCAGGGGCGTATGGAAACACCATATATTTT.

The V call is TRBV7-2, the J call TRBJ2-4; no firm D call. V was trimmed by 3 bases and J by 1 base, leaving 10 bases between them. The CDR3 extends over 15 amino acids. CDR1 and CDR2 (germline): SGHTA, FQGNSA. DNA for the CDR3: TGTGCCAGCAGCTTTATGACTGGGGCCAAAAACATTCAGTACTTC. Its protein is CASSFMTGAKNIQYF.

The chain joins TRBV3-1 (or the pseudogene TRBV3-2) to TRBJ2-7; D not certain. This CDR3 has 13 amino acids. The V end lost 2 bases, the J end lost 5 bases, and 10 bases lay between the germline ends. CDR1 and CDR2 (germline): LGHDT, YNNKEL (reference sequence). Here the CDR3 reads CASSQISLHEQYF. The DNA for the CDR3 is TGTGCCAGCAGCCAAATAAGCCTCCACGAGCAGTACTTC.

The chain couples TRBV4-3 to TRBJ1-4; 8 bases are shared with TRBD1. CDR1 is LGHNA, CDR2 YSLEER, per germline. The CDR3 is 14 amino acids. V lost 0 bases to trimming and J lost 6 bases; unmatched junction nucleotides: 0. The CDR3 nucleotides are TGCGCCAGCAGCCAAGAGACAGGGGATGAAAAACTGTTTTTT. Translated: CASSQETGDEKLFF.

The chain combines TRBV28 with TRBJ1-1; 8 nucleotides agree with TRBD1. V trimming: 7 bases; J trimming: 1 base; junction bases outside the gene matches: 5. The CDR3 covers 14 residues. Germline assignment: CDR1 MDHEN and CDR2 SYDVKM. CDR3 amino acids: CASKDGQGNTEAFF. The CDR3 bases are TGTGCCAGCAAGGATGGACAGGGGAACACTGAAGCTTTCTTT.

The chain uses TRBV6-5 and TRBJ1-1, with a tentative D call TRBD1 (5 bases). This CDR3 has 13 residues. Between the trimmed V and J ends, which lost 0 bases and 7 bases, there was a span of 9 bases. CDR1 is MNHEY, CDR2 SVGAGI, per germline. CDR3 in DNA: TGTGCCAGCAGTTACTCCAGACAGCTTGAAGCTTTCTTT. Its protein is CASSYSRQLEAFF.

The CDR3 region is CASSLAQGVTEQYF. The CDR3 region has the DNA TGTGCCAGCAGCTTAGCTCAGGGGGTGACCGAGCAGTACTTC. The chain joins TRBV7-7 to TRBJ2-7; TRBD1 agrees at 7 bases. The length of the CDR3 is 14 residues. The germline V gene has CDR1 SSHAT and CDR2 FNYEAQ (reference sequence). Trimming cost V 0 bases and J 6 bases; bases outside gene matches: 5.

This clone occurred once. The chain combines TRBV5-1 with TRBJ2-1; D remains ambiguous. The CDR3 has 15 amino acids. Trimming took 0 bases from V and 4 from J, leaving 11 bases between them. CDR1 is SGHRS, CDR2 YFSETQ, per germline. The CDR3 loop reads CASSLGPGRYNEQFF. CDR3 bases: TGCGCCAGCAGCTTGGGGCCAGGAAGGTACAATGAGCAGTTCTTC. Full variable domain (remainder filled in from reference TRBV5-1 and TRBJ2-1): KAGVTQTPRYLIKTRGQQVTLSCSPISGHRSVSWYQQTPGQGLQFLFEYFSETQRNKGNFPGRFSGRQFSNSRSEMNVSTLELGDSALYLCASSLGPGRYNEQFFGPGTRLTVL.

The chain employs TRBV19 and TRBJ2-1, with D perhaps TRBD2 (5 bases). Germline V gene lookup returns CDR1 LNHDA and CDR2 SQIVND (reference sequence). The germline V and J ends were trimmed by 3 bases and 5 bases, with 17 bases remaining between them. This CDR3 region has 16 residues. The CDR3 nucleotides read TGTGCCAGTAGTATGATAGCGATCGGGGTCAACAATGAGCAGTTCTTC. Encoded protein: CASSMIAIGVNNEQFF.

CDR3 residues: CASTSHGGFSYNEQFF. CDR3 in DNA: TGTGCCAGCACCTCCCATGGGGGGTTCTCCTACAATGAGCAGTTCTTC. The V call is TRBV7-8, the J call TRBJ2-1, with D perhaps matching TRBD2 (6 bases). Germline V gene lookup returns CDR1 SGHVS and CDR2 FQNEAQ. The CDR3 runs to 16 residues. Between the trimmed V and J ends, which lost 7 bases and 0 bases, there was a span of 16 bases. The variable domain in full, completed from reference TRBV7-8 and TRBJ2-1, reads GAGVSQSPRYKVAKRGQDVALRCDPISGHVSLFWYQQALGQGPEFLTYFQNEAQLDKSGLPSDRFFAERPEGSVSTLKIQRTQQEDSAVYLCASTSHGGFSYNEQFFGPGTRLTVL.

The chain uses TRBV5-1 and TRBJ1-2, with D unresolved. Trimming left V 6 bases short and J 8 bases short, with 20 bases between. The CDR3 contains 14 residues. In germline, CDR1 is SGHRS, CDR2 YFSETQ. CDR3 protein: CASTPSEGAGGYTF. In nucleotides, the CDR3 is TGCGCCAGCACCCCGTCCGAGGGCGCGGGCGGCTACACCTTC.

As to this clone: The junction shows a germline mismatch at one end, possibly a read error. This chain joins TRBV2 and TRBJ2-1; 9 nucleotides agree with TRBD1. CDR3 length: 12 amino acids. Germline CDR1 and CDR2: SNHLY and FYNNEI. The CDR3 nucleotides are TGTGCCAGCAGTGAAGCGGGACAGGGTAAACTCTTC. It encodes CASSEAGQGKLF. The variable domain in full, with the rest retrieved from reference TRBV2 and TRBJ2-1, is EPEVTQTPSHQVTQMGQEVILRCVPISNHLYFYWYRQILGQKVEFLVSFYNNEISEKSEIFDDQFSVERPDGSNFTLKIRSTKLEDSAMYFCASSEAGQGKLFGPGTRLTVL.

The chain uses TRBV6-5 and TRBJ1-2, with 7 bases that match TRBD1. The CDR3 has 15 amino acids. From germline, CDR1 is MNHEY and CDR2 SVGAGI. The trim removed 2 bases at V and 4 bases at J, leaving 7 bases unmatched. CDR3: CASSYGRGRGYGYTF. In nucleotides, the CDR3 is TGTGCCAGCAGTTACGGAAGGGGGCGCGGCTATGGCTACACCTTC.

This chain links TRBV5-1 with TRBJ1-1; 10 bases match TRBD1. The trim removed 0 bases at V and 7 bases at J, leaving 3 bases unmatched. The CDR3 consists of 14 residues. Germline loops: CDR1 SGHRS, CDR2 YFSETQ. The CDR3 DNA is TGCGCCAGCAGCTTGGGGGGGACAGGGGTTGAAGCTTTCTTT. It yields the protein CASSLGGTGVEAFF.

V and J are TRBV5-1 and TRBJ1-4, with 11 bases matching TRBD1. The CDR3 is made up of 18 amino acids. Looked up from germline, CDR1 is SGHRS and CDR2 is YFSETQ. V was pared by 0 bases and J by 6 bases, with 10 bases of the junction left unmatched. DNA for the CDR3: TGCGCCAGCAGCTTGGTGGACAGGGGGCGCGGGGGAGATGAAAAACTGTTTTTT. This encodes CASSLVDRGRGGDEKLFF.